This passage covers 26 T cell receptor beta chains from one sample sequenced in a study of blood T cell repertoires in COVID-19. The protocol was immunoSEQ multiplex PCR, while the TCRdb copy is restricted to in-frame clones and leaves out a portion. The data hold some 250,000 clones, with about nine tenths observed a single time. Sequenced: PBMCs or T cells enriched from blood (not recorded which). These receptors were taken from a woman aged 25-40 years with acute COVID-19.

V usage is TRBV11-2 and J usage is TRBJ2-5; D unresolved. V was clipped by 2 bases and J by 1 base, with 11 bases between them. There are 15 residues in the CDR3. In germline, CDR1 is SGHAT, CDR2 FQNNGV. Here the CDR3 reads CASSLQELGQETQYF. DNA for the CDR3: TGTGCCAGCAGCTTACAGGAACTGGGCCAAGAGACCCAGTACTTC. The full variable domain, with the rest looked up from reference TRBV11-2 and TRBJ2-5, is EAGVAQSPRYKIIEKRQSVAFWCNPISGHATLYWYQQILGQGPKLLIQFQNNGVVDDSQLPKDRFSAERLKGVDSTLKIQPAKLEDSAVYLCASSLQELGQETQYFGPGTRLLVL.

The CDR3, as DNA: TGCGCCAGCAGCTCCACAGGGCTCGAGACCCAGTACTTC. Amino acid sequence: CASSSTGLETQYF. The chain joins TRBV5-1 to TRBJ2-5; weak D call: TRBD1 (6 bases). The V gene lost 3 bases and the J gene lost 5 bases, with 11 bases spanning the gap. The CDR3 has 13 residues. Germline V gene data show CDR1 as SGHRS and CDR2 as YFSETQ. Supplemented by reference TRBV5-1 and TRBJ2-5, the full variable domain reads KAGVTQTPRYLIKTRGQQVTLSCSPISGHRSVSWYQQTPGQGLQFLFEYFSETQRNKGNFPGRFSGRQFSNSRSEMNVSTLELGDSALYLCASSSTGLETQYFGPGTRLLVL.

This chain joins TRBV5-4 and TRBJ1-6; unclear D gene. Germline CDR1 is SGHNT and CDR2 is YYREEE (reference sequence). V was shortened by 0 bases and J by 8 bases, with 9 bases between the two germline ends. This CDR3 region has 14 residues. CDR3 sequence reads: CASSLARPDSPLHF. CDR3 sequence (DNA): TGTGCCAGCAGCTTGGCCAGGCCGGATTCACCCCTCCACTTT.

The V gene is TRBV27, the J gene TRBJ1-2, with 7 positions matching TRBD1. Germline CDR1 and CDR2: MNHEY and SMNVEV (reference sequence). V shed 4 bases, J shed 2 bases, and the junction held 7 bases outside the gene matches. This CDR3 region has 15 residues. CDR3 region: CASSSPNRGNYGYTF. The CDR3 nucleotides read TGTGCCAGCAGTTCACCCAACAGGGGAAACTATGGCTACACCTTC.

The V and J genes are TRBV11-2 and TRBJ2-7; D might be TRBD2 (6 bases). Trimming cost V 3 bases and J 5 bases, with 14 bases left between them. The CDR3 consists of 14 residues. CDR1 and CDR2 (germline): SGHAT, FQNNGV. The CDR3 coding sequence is TGTGCCAGCAGCTTCTCGGACGGGAGTAACGAGCAGTACTTC. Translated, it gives CASSFSDGSNEQYF.

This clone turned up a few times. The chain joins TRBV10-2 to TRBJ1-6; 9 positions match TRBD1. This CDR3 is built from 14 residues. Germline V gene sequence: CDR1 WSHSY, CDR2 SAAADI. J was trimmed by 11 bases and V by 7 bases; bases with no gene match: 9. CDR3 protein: CASNPGQGATPLHF. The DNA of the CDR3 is TGCGCCAGCAACCCGGGACAGGGCGCGACACCCCTCCACTTT.

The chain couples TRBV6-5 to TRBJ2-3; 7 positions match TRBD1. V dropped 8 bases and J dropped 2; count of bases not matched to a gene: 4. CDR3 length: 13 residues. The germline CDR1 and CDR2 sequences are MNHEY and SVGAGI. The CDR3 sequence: CASSGGVTDTQYF. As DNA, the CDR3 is TGTGCCAGCTCAGGGGGAGTCACAGATACGCAGTATTTT.

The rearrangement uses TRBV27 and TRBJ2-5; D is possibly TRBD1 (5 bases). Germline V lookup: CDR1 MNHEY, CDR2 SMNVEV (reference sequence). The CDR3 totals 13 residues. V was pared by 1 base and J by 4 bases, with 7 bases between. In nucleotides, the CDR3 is TGTGCCAGCAGTTTATTAGGGGCAGAGACCCAGTACTTC. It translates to CASSLLGAETQYF.

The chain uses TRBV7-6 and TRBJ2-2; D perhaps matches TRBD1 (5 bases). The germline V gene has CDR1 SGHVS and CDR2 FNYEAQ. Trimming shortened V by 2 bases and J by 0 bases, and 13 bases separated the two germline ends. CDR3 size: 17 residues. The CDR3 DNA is TGTGCCAGCAGCTTAAGCAGGGCGGCGGCGAACACCGGGGAGCTGTTTTTT. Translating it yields CASSLSRAAANTGELFF.

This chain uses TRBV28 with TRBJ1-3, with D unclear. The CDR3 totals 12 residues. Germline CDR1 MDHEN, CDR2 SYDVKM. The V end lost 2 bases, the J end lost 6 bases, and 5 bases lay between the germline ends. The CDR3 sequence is CASSLDTNTIYF. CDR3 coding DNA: TGTGCCAGCAGTTTAGACACAAACACCATATATTTT.

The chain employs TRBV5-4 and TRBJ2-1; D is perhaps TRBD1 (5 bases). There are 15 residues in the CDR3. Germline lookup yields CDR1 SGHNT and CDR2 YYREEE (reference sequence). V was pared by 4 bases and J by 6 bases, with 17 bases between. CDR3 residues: CASSVDSITGNEQFF. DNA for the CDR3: TGTGCCAGCAGCGTAGACAGTATAACCGGCAATGAGCAGTTCTTC. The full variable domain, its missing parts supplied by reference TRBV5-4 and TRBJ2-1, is ETGVTQSPTHLIKTRGQQVTLRCSSQSGHNTVSWYQQALGQGPQFIFQYYREEENGRGNFPPRFSGLQFPNYSSELNVNALELDDSALYLCASSVDSITGNEQFFGPGTRLTVL.

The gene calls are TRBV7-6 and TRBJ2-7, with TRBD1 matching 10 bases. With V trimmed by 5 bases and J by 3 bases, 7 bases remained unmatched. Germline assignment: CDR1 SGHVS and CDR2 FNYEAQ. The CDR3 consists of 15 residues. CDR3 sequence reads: CASSKTGGFSYEQYF. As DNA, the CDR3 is TGTGCCAGCAGCAAGACAGGGGGCTTCAGCTACGAGCAGTACTTC.

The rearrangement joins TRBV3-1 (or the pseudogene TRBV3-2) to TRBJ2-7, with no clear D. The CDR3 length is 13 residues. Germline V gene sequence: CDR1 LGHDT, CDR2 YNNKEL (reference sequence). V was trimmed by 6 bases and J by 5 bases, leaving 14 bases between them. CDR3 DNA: TGTGCCAGCAGACCTCGACTCAAGGACGAGCAGTACTTC. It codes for CASRPRLKDEQYF.

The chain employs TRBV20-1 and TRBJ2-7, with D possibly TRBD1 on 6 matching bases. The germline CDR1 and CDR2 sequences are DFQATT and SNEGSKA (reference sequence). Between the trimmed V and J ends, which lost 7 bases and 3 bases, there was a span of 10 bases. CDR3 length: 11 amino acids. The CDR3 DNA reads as TGCAGTGGACAGGCTAGCTACGAGCAGTACTTC. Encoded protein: CSGQASYEQYF.

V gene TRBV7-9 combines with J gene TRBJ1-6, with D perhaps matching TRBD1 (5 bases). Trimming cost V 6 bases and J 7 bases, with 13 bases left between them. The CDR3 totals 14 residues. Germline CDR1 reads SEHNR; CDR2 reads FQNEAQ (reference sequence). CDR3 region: CASRGRGGNSPLHF. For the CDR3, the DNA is TGTGCCAGCAGAGGGAGGGGTGGCAATTCACCCCTCCACTTT. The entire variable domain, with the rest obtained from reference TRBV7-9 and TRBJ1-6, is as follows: DTGVSQNPRHKITKRGQNVTFRCDPISEHNRLYWYRQTLGQGPEFLTYFQNEAQLEKSRLLSDRFSAERPKGSFSTLEIQRTEQGDSAMYLCASRGRGGNSPLHFGNGTRLTVT.

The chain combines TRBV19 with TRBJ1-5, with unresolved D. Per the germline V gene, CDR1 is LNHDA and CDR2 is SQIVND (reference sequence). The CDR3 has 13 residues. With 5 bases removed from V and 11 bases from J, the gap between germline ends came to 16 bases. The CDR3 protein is CASSPSGPWSQHF. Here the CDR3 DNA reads TGTGCCAGTAGTCCGTCAGGCCCATGGTCCCAGCATTTT.

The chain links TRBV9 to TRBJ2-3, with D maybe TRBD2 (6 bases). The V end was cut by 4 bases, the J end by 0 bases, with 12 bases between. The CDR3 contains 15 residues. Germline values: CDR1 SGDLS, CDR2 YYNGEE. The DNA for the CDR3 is TGTGCCAGCAGCTCCCTAGGGACTAGCACAGATACGCAGTATTTT. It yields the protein CASSSLGTSTDTQYF. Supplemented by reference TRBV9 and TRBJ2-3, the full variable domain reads DSGVTQTPKHLITATGQRVTLRCSPRSGDLSVYWYQQSLDQGLQFLIQYYNGEERAKGNILERFSAQQFPDLHSELNLSSLELGDSALYFCASSSLGTSTDTQYFGPGTRLTVL.

In DNA form, the CDR3 reads TGTGCCAGCAGCCAAACAGGCACCCGTGGCTACACCTTC. It yields the protein CASSQTGTRGYTF. The rearrangement uses TRBV28 and TRBJ1-2; tentative D call: TRBD1 (5 bases). The germline gives CDR1 MDHEN, CDR2 SYDVKM. V lost 6 bases, J lost 7 bases, and 15 bases lay in between. This CDR3 spans 13 amino acids.

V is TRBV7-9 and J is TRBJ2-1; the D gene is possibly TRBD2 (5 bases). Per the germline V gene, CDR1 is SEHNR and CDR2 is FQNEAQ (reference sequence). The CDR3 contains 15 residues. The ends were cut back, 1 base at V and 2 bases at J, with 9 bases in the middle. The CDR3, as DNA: TGTGCCAGCAGCTTAGGTGGCGGGCCCTACAATGAGCAGTTCTTC. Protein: CASSLGGGPYNEQFF.

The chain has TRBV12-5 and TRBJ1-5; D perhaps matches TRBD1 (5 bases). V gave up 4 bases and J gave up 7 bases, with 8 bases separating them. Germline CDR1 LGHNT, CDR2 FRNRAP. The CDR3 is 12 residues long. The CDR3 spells CASGSNRQPQHF. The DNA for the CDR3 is TGTGCTAGTGGTTCCAACAGGCAGCCCCAGCATTTT.

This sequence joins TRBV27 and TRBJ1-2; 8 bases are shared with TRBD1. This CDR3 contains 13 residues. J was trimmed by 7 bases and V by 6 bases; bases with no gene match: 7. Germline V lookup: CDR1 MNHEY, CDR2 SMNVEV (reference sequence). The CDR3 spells CASRTGVGGGYTF. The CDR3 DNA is TGTGCCAGCAGGACAGGGGTAGGCGGTGGCTACACCTTC.

The CDR3, as DNA: TGTGCCAGCTCACCTCCCGGGTTGGGTTCTGGAAACACCATATATTTT. As protein: CASSPPGLGSGNTIYF. The V gene is TRBV18, the J gene TRBJ1-3; no firm D call. The CDR3 is 16 amino acids. V was clipped by 3 bases and J by 1 base, with 13 bases between them. Per the germline V gene, CDR1 is KGHSH and CDR2 is LQKENI.

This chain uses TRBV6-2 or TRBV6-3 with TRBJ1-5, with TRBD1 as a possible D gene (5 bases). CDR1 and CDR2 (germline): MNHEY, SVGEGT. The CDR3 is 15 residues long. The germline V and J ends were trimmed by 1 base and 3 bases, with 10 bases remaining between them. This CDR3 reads CASSYLGQPNQPQHF. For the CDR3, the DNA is TGTGCCAGCAGTTACTTGGGGCAGCCCAATCAGCCCCAGCATTTT.

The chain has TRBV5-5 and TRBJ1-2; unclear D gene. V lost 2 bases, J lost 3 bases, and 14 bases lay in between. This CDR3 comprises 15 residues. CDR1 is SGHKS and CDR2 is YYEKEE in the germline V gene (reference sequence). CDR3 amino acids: CASSLEATLDYGYTF. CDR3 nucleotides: TGTGCCAGCAGCTTAGAGGCGACCTTGGACTATGGCTACACCTTC. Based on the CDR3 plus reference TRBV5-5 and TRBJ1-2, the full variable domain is DAGVTQSPTHLIKTRGQQVTLRCSPISGHKSVSWYQQVLGQGPQFIFQYYEKEERGRGNFPDRFSARQFPNYSSELNVNALLLGDSALYLCASSLEATLDYGYTFGSGTRLTVV.

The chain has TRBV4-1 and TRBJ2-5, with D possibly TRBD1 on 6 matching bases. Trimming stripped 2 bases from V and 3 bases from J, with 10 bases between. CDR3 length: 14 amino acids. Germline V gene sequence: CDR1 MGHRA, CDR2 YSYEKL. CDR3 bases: TGCGCCAGCAGCCAATTCCAGGGGAAAGAGACCCAGTACTTC. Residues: CASSQFQGKETQYF.

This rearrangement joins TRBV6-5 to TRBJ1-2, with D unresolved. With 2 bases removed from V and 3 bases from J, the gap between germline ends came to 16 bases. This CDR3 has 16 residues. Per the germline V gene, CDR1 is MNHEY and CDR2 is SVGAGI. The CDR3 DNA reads TGTGCCAGCAGTTACGACCCCCGCGGGAGCCACTATGGCTACACCTTC. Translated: CASSYDPRGSHYGYTF.